These 16 T cell receptor beta chains share one sample of origin, sequenced in a study of cytomegalovirus exposure and HLA in healthy donors. Vbeta (60) and Jbeta (13) primers were used in the PCR. Profiled with immunoSEQ multiplex PCR; TCRdb holds only in-frame clones, not every one. The sample carries roughly 97,000 clones, around 73% recorded once. The sample comprised PBMCs. The receptors stem from a man aged 40-55 years in good health and CMV-seronegative.

This clone has just one count. The V call is TRBV27, the J call TRBJ1-5, with 9 bases matching TRBD1. Germline V gives CDR1 MNHEY, CDR2 SMNVEV (reference sequence). The junction had 0 bases not matched to a gene; V was cut back by 2 bases and J by 1 base. The CDR3 is 15 amino acids. DNA of the CDR3: TGTGCCAGCAGTTTAGGGACAGGGAGCAATCAGCCCCAGCATTTT. This codes for CASSLGTGSNQPQHF.

This clone was seen a few times. The gene calls are TRBV7-6 and TRBJ2-5, with TRBD2 matching 15 bases. V lost 2 bases to trimming and J lost 5 bases; unmatched junction nucleotides: 3. This CDR3 is 16 amino acids long. Germline assignment: CDR1 SGHVS and CDR2 FNYEAQ. The CDR3 nucleotides are TGTGCCAGCAGCTTATTTGGACTAGCGGGGGGGGAGACCCAGTACTTC. Protein sequence: CASSLFGLAGGETQYF.

The chain is built from TRBV2 and TRBJ1-1, with 8 bases identical to TRBD1. The V segment lost 10 bases and the J segment 3 bases; nucleotides outside the gene matches: 7. There are 13 residues in the CDR3. The V gene's germline CDR1 is SNHLY and CDR2 FYNNEI. The CDR3 coding sequence is TGTGCCAACCGACAGGGGTGGGACACTGAAGCTTTCTTT. This sequence encodes CANRQGWDTEAFF.

The CDR3 nucleotides read TGTGCCTGGAGTGTACTCGGGTGGGAACTAGGGTTCCACGAGCAGTACTTC. This sequence encodes CAWSVLGWELGFHEQYF. The chain recombines TRBV30 with TRBJ2-7; possibly TRBD2 for D (5 bases). Germline lookup yields CDR1 GTSNPN and CDR2 SVGIG (reference sequence). Between the trimmed V and J ends, which lost 0 bases and 5 bases, there was a span of 23 bases. The CDR3 consists of 17 residues.

The table lists this clone with a count of one. This sample includes further DNA sequences coding for the same CDR3. The rearrangement links TRBV9 to TRBJ2-7, with 10 bases lining up with TRBD1. The CDR3 loop spans 14 amino acids. CDR1 and CDR2 (germline): SGDLS, YYNGEE. V shed 2 bases, J shed 3 bases, and the junction held 2 bases outside the gene matches. The CDR3 reads CASSVGQGYYEQYF. The CDR3 DNA reads as TGTGCCAGCAGCGTGGGACAGGGGTACTACGAGCAGTACTTC.

V gene TRBV7-9 combines with J gene TRBJ2-3, with 10 bases that match TRBD1. Trimming cost V 4 bases and J 6 bases; bases outside gene matches: 16. Germline assignment: CDR1 SEHNR and CDR2 FQNEAQ (reference sequence). This CDR3 contains 18 residues. CDR3 sequence (DNA): TGTGCCAGCAGCTCCGCAATGACAGGGGGCGCAACCGACGATACGCAGTATTTT. It codes for CASSSAMTGGATDDTQYF.

This sequence joins TRBV19 and TRBJ2-2; maybe TRBD2 (5 bases). The germline V gene encodes CDR1 LNHDA and CDR2 SQIVND (reference sequence). The CDR3 length is 15 residues. The V end was cut by 7 bases, the J end by 1 base, with 13 bases between. DNA for the CDR3: TGTGCCAGTACTGATCCGGGATGGAACACCGGGGAGCTGTTTTTT. It codes for CASTDPGWNTGELFF.

The genes are TRBV27 and TRBJ1-2; D might be TRBD1 (5 bases). CDR3 length: 14 amino acids. The germline gives CDR1 MNHEY, CDR2 SMNVEV (reference sequence). Trimming took off 8 bases at V and 6 bases at J, with 19 bases between the two ends. In nucleotides, the CDR3 is TGTGCCAGCCGGTTTTTAGCGGGGGGAAATGGCTACACCTTC. Translation gives CASRFLAGGNGYTF.

This clone was counted a single time. The chain has TRBV25-1 and TRBJ2-3; no definite D call. Germline assignment: CDR1 MGHDK and CDR2 SYGVNS. CDR3 size: 15 residues. The ends were cut back, 4 bases at V and 4 bases at J, with 15 bases in the middle. The CDR3 loop is CASSVLWAAPDTQYF. The CDR3, as DNA: TGTGCCAGCAGTGTACTGTGGGCAGCCCCAGATACGCAGTATTTT.

This clone appeared a few times. The CDR3 end shows no conserved phenylalanine or tryptophan, and so a read error is likely. V and J are TRBV7-9 and TRBJ2-3, with unresolved D. Germline V lookup: CDR1 SEHNR, CDR2 FQNEAQ (reference sequence). With 5 bases removed from V and 5 bases from J, the gap between germline ends came to 8 bases. The CDR3 totals 12 residues. The CDR3 coding sequence is TGTGCCAGCAGCCCAACGAAAGATACGCAGTATGTT. Translation: CASSPTKDTQYV.

The gene calls are TRBV7-6 and TRBJ2-7; D may be TRBD1 (6 bases). The CDR3 sequence is 13 residues long. The V end lost 4 bases, the J end lost 5 bases, and 12 bases lay between the germline ends. The germline CDR1 and CDR2 sequences are SGHVS and FNYEAQ. CDR3 nucleotides: TGTGCCAGCAGCTACAGGGTTGGAAACGAGCAGTACTTC. It translates to CASSYRVGNEQYF.

In its sample, this clone was seen once. This chain links TRBV4-3 with TRBJ2-2; D perhaps matches TRBD2 (6 bases). The germline V and J ends were trimmed by 3 bases and 6 bases, with 14 bases remaining between them. Germline V gene data show CDR1 as LGHNA and CDR2 as YSLEER. The CDR3 length is 15 residues. The CDR3 DNA reads as TGCGCCAGCAGCCAGGGGGGTATGGAGGCCGGGGAGCTGTTTTTT. Its protein product is CASSQGGMEAGELFF.

This clone was seen a single time. The genes are TRBV6-5 and TRBJ1-2; weak D call: TRBD1 (6 bases). This CDR3 region has 15 residues. V was trimmed by 7 bases and J by 5 bases, leaving 20 bases between them. Germline V CDR1 and CDR2: MNHEY, SVGAGI. CDR3: CASMGPRVRGYGYTF. CDR3 bases: TGTGCCAGCATGGGCCCTCGGGTTAGGGGGTATGGCTACACCTTC.

This clone has only a few counts. At the DNA level, this CDR3 is encoded by other sequences in the same sample as well. The rearrangement links TRBV6-5 to TRBJ2-7; a weak D match, TRBD2 (5 bases). Trimming removed 6 bases at V and 0 bases at J, with 12 bases between. This CDR3 region has 14 residues. Germline-derived CDR1 and CDR2 are MNHEY and SVGAGI. CDR3 in amino acids: CASSRTVSSYEQYF. CDR3 nucleotides: TGTGCCAGCAGCAGGACTGTGAGCTCCTACGAGCAGTACTTC.

The chain is built from TRBV5-1 and TRBJ1-4; D remains ambiguous. V lost 0 bases and J 7 bases, leaving 19 bases between the germline ends. This CDR3 comprises 17 residues. Looked up from germline, CDR1 is SGHRS and CDR2 is YFSETQ. DNA of the CDR3: TGCGCCAGCAGCTTGGTCCCGACTATAATTTCAGTTGAAAAACTGTTTTTT. It encodes CASSLVPTIISVEKLFF.

This clone was found a few times. V and J are TRBV2 and TRBJ1-5, with a possible D match to TRBD1 (5 bases). This CDR3 is 17 amino acids long. Germline values: CDR1 SNHLY, CDR2 FYNNEI. V was pared by 5 bases and J by 6 bases, with 23 bases between. In DNA form, the CDR3 reads TGTGCCAGCAGTCCCCGGGGGGGATCCGGCTTAGGTCAGCCCCAGCATTTT. It translates to CASSPRGGSGLGQPQHF.